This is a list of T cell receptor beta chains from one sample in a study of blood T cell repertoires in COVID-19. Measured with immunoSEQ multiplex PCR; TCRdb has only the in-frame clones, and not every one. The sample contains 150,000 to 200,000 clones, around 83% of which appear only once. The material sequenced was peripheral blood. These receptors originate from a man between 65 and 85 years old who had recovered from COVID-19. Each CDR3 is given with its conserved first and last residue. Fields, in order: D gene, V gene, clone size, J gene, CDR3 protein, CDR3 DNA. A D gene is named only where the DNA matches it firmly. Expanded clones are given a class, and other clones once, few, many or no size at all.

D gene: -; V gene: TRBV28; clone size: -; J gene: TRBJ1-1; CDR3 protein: CASSSGSTGFATEAFF; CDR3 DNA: TGTGCCAGCAGTTCTGGGTCGACGGGGTTTGCCACTGAAGCTTTCTTT
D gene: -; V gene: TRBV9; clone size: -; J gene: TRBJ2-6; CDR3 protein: CASSVGQISGANVLTF; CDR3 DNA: TGTGCCAGCAGCGTAGGACAGATCTCTGGGGCCAACGTCCTGACTTTC
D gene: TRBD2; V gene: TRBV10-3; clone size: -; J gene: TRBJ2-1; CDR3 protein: CAISESGLAGVNEQFF; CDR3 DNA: TGTGCCATCAGTGAGTCAGGGCTAGCGGGAGTCAATGAGCAGTTCTTC
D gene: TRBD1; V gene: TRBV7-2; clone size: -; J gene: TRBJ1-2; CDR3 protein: CASSVTGQGLYGYTF; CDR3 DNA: TGTGCCAGCAGCGTTACGGGACAGGGACTCTATGGCTACACCTTC
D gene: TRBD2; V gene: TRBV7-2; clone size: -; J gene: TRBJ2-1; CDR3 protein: CASSLPSSGRAKNEQFF; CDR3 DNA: TGTGCCAGCAGCTTACCCTCTAGCGGGAGGGCGAAGAATGAGCAGTTCTTC
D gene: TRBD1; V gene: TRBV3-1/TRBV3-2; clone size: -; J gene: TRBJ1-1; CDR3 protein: CASSQDRGQGVGTEAFF; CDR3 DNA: TGTGCCAGCAGCCAAGATCGAGGACAGGGGGTCGGCACTGAAGCTTTCTTT
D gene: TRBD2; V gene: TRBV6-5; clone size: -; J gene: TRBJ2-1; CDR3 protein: CASSRTSGAYNEQFF; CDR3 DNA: TGTGCCAGCAGTCGGACTAGCGGGGCCTACAATGAGCAGTTCTTC
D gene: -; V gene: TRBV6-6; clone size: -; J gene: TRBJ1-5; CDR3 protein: CASSYLRGSGQPQHF; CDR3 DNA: TGTGCCAGCAGTTACCTAAGGGGTTCGGGTCAGCCCCAGCATTTT
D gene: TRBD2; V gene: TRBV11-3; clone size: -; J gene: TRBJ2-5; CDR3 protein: CASSGSGKETQYF; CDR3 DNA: TGTGCCAGCAGCGGGAGCGGGAAAGAGACCCAGTACTTC
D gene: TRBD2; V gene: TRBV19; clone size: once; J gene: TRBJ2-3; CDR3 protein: CATKTSGSTDTQYF; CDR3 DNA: TGTGCCACCAAGACTAGCGGGAGTACAGATACGCAGTATTTT
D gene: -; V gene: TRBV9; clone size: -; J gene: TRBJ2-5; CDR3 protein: CASSPRLLQETQYF; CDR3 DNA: TGTGCCAGCAGCCCCCGACTACTCCAAGAGACCCAGTACTTC
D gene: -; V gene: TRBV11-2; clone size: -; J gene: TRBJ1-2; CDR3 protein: CASSLEPQTRGGYTF; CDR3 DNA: TGTGCCAGCAGCTTAGAACCGCAGACTCGGGGTGGCTACACCTTC
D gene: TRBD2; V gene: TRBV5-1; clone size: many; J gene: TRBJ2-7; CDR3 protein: CASSSGTSGIYEQYF; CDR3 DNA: TGCGCCAGCAGTTCTGGGACTAGCGGGATCTACGAGCAGTACTTC
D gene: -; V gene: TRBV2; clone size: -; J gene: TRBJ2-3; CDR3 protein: CASSATGPDTQYF; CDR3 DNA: TGTGCCAGCAGTGCCACTGGGCCCGATACGCAGTATTTT
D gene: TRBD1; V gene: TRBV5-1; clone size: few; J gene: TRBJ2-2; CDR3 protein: CASSYGQGARTGELFF; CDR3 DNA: TGCGCCAGCAGTTATGGACAGGGGGCTCGCACCGGGGAGCTGTTTTTT